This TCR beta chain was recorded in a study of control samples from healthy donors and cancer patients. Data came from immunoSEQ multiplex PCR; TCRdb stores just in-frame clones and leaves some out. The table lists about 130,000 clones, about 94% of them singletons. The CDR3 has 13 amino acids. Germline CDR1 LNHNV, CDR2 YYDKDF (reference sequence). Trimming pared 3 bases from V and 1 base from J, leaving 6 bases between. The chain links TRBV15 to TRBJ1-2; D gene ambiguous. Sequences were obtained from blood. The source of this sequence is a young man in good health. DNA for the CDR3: TGTGCCACCAGCAGCGGGAATAACTATGGCTACACCTTC. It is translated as CATSSGNNYGYTF. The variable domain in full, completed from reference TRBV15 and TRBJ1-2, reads DAMVIQNPRYQVTQFGKPVTLSCSQTLNHNVMYWYQQKSSQAPKLLFHYYDKDFNNEADTPDNFQSRRPNTSFCFLDIRSPGLGDTAMYLCATSSGNNYGYTFGSGTRLTVV.